Below, 10 T cell receptor beta chains from the same sample are listed, as sequenced in a study of Ad26.COV2.S vaccination and SARS-CoV-2 variants. Assay: immunoSEQ multiplex PCR; the TCRdb copy retains only in-frame clones and omits some. There are about 350,000 clones in the sample; over 75% occur only once, and around 3.5% lies in the top ten. Treatment here: over 15 received Ad26.COV2.S at low or high dose, single or two shots; roughly five received placebo; per-sample allocation not given. Following the first vaccine or placebo injection, samples were taken on day 63. Sample: peripheral blood, taken in a trial of Ad26.COV2.S vaccine versus placebo. The receptors stem from a person between 18 and 65 years old who received the Ad26.COV2.S COVID-19 vaccine or a placebo.

The V call is TRBV7-6, the J call TRBJ1-1; D ambiguous. CDR1 and CDR2 from the germline V gene are SGHVS and FNYEAQ. The CDR3 consists of 15 residues. The ends were cut back, 5 bases at V and 1 base at J, with 14 bases in the middle. The CDR3 bases are TGTGCCAGCAGCCCCGATGGCAGGACGAACACTGAAGCTTTCTTT. Translating gives CASSPDGRTNTEAFF.

This clone has just a few counts. This sequence joins TRBV2 and TRBJ1-5; unclear D gene. CDR3 size: 15 residues. The V gene's germline CDR1 is SNHLY and CDR2 FYNNEI. V lost 4 bases, J lost 0 bases, and 10 bases lay in between. The CDR3 is CASSADINSNQPQHF. The CDR3 DNA sequence: TGTGCCAGCAGTGCCGACATTAATAGCAATCAGCCCCAGCATTTT.

This rearrangement joins TRBV7-9 to TRBJ1-5; D is unclear. V gave up 3 bases and J gave up 1 base, with 7 bases separating them. This CDR3 region has 14 residues. Germline lookup yields CDR1 SEHNR and CDR2 FQNEAQ (reference sequence). CDR3 nucleotides: TGTGCCAGCAGCTTGGTGGGCAGCAATCAGCCCCAGCATTTT. Encoded protein: CASSLVGSNQPQHF.

The chain uses TRBV14 and TRBJ2-7; a possible D gene is TRBD1 (5 bases). CDR3 size: 15 residues. The germline CDR1 and CDR2 sequences are SGHDN and FVKESK. Trimming cost V 4 bases and J 3 bases, with 16 bases left between them. The CDR3 sequence is CASSLKGRGHYEQYF. The CDR3 DNA reads as TGTGCCAGCAGCCTGAAGGGAAGGGGCCACTACGAGCAGTACTTC. The variable domain in full, completed from reference TRBV14 and TRBJ2-7, reads EAGVTQFPSHSVIEKGQTVTLRCDPISGHDNLYWYRRVMGKEIKFLLHFVKESKQDESGMPNNRFLAERTGGTYSTLKVQPAELEDSGVYFCASSLKGRGHYEQYFGPGTRLTVT.

This chain uses TRBV20-1 with TRBJ2-1; the D is unclear. Trimming shortened V by 3 bases and J by 0 bases, and 12 bases separated the two germline ends. The germline gives CDR1 DFQATT, CDR2 SNEGSKA (reference sequence). The CDR3 runs 15 residues. DNA of the CDR3: TGCAGTGCTAGTATCCCCCAGAGCTCCTACAATGAGCAGTTCTTC. It yields the protein CSASIPQSSYNEQFF.

This chain joins TRBV7-8 and TRBJ2-3; D is undetermined. V lost 5 bases to trimming and J lost 0 bases, with 9 bases between them. Germline V gene sequence: CDR1 SGHVS, CDR2 FQNEAQ. The CDR3 is made up of 14 amino acids. The CDR3 nucleotides read TGTGCCAGCAGCCTCCGAAGGAGCACAGATACGCAGTATTTT. Encoded protein: CASSLRRSTDTQYF.

The chain is built from TRBV9 and TRBJ1-6; tentative D call: TRBD1 (5 bases). The CDR3 loop spans 14 amino acids. Trimming shortened V by 3 bases and J by 14 bases, and 18 bases separated the two germline ends. CDR1 and CDR2 from the germline V gene are SGDLS and YYNGEE. The CDR3 coding sequence is TGTGCCAGCAGCGCACTAACAGGTGCGGAATCCCTCCACTTT. Translation gives CASSALTGAESLHF. The complete variable domain, with remaining parts taken from reference TRBV9 and TRBJ1-6, reads DSGVTQTPKHLITATGQRVTLRCSPRSGDLSVYWYQQSLDQGLQFLIQYYNGEERAKGNILERFSAQQFPDLHSELNLSSLELGDSALYFCASSALTGAESLHFGNGTRLTVT.

The chain joins TRBV12-3 or TRBV12-4 to TRBJ1-4; no definite D call. Trimming cost V 5 bases and J 7 bases, with 11 bases left between them. The CDR3 has 13 amino acids. The CDR3 reads CASSLTGGEKLFF. CDR3 nucleotides: TGTGCCAGCAGTCTCACGGGTGGTGAAAAACTGTTTTTT.

The chain links TRBV9 to TRBJ2-5, with D possibly TRBD1 on 6 matching bases. Germline-derived CDR1 and CDR2 are SGDLS and YYNGEE. There are 15 residues in the CDR3. Trimming took off 2 bases at V and 1 base at J, with 12 bases between the two ends. The CDR3 region has the DNA TGTGCCAGCAGCGTTTCAGGGGACCTCCAAGAGACCCAGTACTTC. Amino acid sequence: CASSVSGDLQETQYF.

In DNA form, the CDR3 reads TGTGCCAGCAGCTTAGTTAAGGGGGTTCACACCGGGGAGCTGTTTTTT. Residues: CASSLVKGVHTGELFF. The chain couples TRBV7-2 to TRBJ2-2; D might be TRBD1 (6 bases). This CDR3 is built from 16 residues. The V gene lost 1 base and the J gene lost 3 bases, with 12 bases spanning the gap. The germline V gene encodes CDR1 SGHTA and CDR2 FQGNSA. The full variable domain, completed using reference TRBV7-2 and TRBJ2-2, is GAGVSQSPSNKVTEKGKDVELRCDPISGHTALYWYRQSLGQGLEFLIYFQGNSAPDKSGLPSDRFSAERTGGSVSTLTIQRTQQEDSAVYLCASSLVKGVHTGELFFGEGSRLTVL.